The sequence of this T cell receptor beta chain was determined in a study of cytomegalovirus exposure and HLA in healthy donors. In this sample, this clone turned up once. The PCR employed 60 Vbeta primers together with 13 Jbeta primers. Clones were read by immunoSEQ multiplex PCR, and TCRdb kept only the in-frame ones, dropping some. Of fewer than 100,000 clones listed, about 77% are singletons. Germline V lookup: CDR1 MNHEY, CDR2 SVGAGI. Between the trimmed V and J ends, which lost 2 bases and 6 bases, there was a span of 7 bases. This CDR3 contains 12 residues. The sample was PBMCs. This chain uses TRBV6-5 with TRBJ1-2, with D hard to call. The sequence came from a middle-aged man in good health and CMV-seronegative. CDR3 residues: CASSYGGNGYTF. In nucleotides, the CDR3 is TGTGCCAGCAGTTACGGAGGGAATGGCTACACCTTC.